A selection of T cell receptor beta chains follows, all from one sample in a study of blood T cell repertoires in COVID-19. Clones were sequenced by immunoSEQ multiplex PCR, and TCRdb holds only the in-frame ones, with some missing. The sample contains more than 400,000 clones, 90% of which appear only once. Sequencing was performed on PBMCs or T cells enriched from blood (not recorded which). These receptors were obtained from a man between 18 and 29 years old who had recovered from COVID-19. Each CDR3 is given with its conserved first and last residue. The D gene is left open where the match is weak. Part of the rows lack a size; the others show once, few, many or a class for expanded clones.

>TRBD2|TRBV5-4|-|TRBJ2-1
TGTGCCAGCAGCTTGGACCCTAGCGGGAGGCGCAATGAGCAGTTCTTC
CASSLDPSGRRNEQFF
>TRBD1|TRBV30|-|TRBJ1-2
TGTGCCTGGAGTGCGGGACAGGGGTCGGGGTATGGCTACACCTTC
CAWSAGQGSGYGYTF
>-|TRBV28|few|TRBJ2-5
TGTGCCAGCAGTCCCCCCGGCTGGGGGAGGAGGGCAGAGACCCAGTACTTC
CASSPPGWGRRAETQYF
>-|TRBV7-9|few|TRBJ2-7
TGTGCCAGCAGCCCTAGCTTGAGCTCCTACGAGCAGTACTTC
CASSPSLSSYEQYF
>TRBD2|TRBV5-4|-|TRBJ2-1
TGTGCCAGCAGCTTAAACGGGGGGGTCTACAATGAGCAGTTCTTC
CASSLNGGVYNEQFF
>TRBD1|TRBV6-5|few|TRBJ2-3
TGTGCCAGCGGGCCTGGGACAGGGGCCACAGATACGCAGTATTTT
CASGPGTGATDTQYF
>-|TRBV7-9|-|TRBJ2-7
TGTGCCAGCAGCTTTCCCAGGTCCGAGCAGTACTTC
CASSFPRSEQYF
>-|TRBV4-2|few|TRBJ1-1
TGTGCCAGCAGCCCCTATACAGGGATCACTGAAGCTTTCTTT
CASSPYTGITEAFF
>TRBD1|TRBV10-1|-|TRBJ1-5
TGCGCCAGCAGTACAGGGGCGCCAGGTCAGCCCCAGCATTTT
CASSTGAPGQPQHF
>TRBD1|TRBV2|-|TRBJ1-2
TGTGCCAGCAGCGAACGGACAACAGACAGGGCCGACTATGGCTACACCTTC
CASSERTTDRADYGYTF
>TRBD2|TRBV7-7|-|TRBJ2-7
TGTGCCAGCCTCGGGAGGAACGGGGACGAGCAGTACTTC
CASLGRNGDEQYF
>-|TRBV3-1/TRBV3-2|once|TRBJ2-3
TGTGCCAGCAGCCTCCGCGGGTTCAGCACAGATACGCAGTATTTT
CASSLRGFSTDTQYF
>TRBD1|TRBV7-6|-|TRBJ1-4
TGTGCCAGCAGCCCCGGACAGGGCGGGCTGTTTTTT
CASSPGQGGLFF
>-|TRBV3-1/TRBV3-2|-|TRBJ1-3
TGTGCCAGCAGACAGGGCTACTCTGGAAACACCATATATTTT
CASRQGYSGNTIYF
>-|TRBV7-3|-|TRBJ1-2
TGTGCCAGCAGCCTCGGGGAAGGCCATGGCTACACCTTC
CASSLGEGHGYTF
>TRBD1|TRBV28|-|TRBJ1-5
TGTGCCAGCAGTTCGGGACAGGGGAGCCATCAGCCCCAGCATTTT
CASSSGQGSHQPQHF
>-|TRBV4-1|-|TRBJ2-3
TGCGCCAGCAGCCAAGAAAGAGCGGCTGGGGCAGATACGCAGTATTTT
CASSQERAAGADTQYF
>TRBD2|TRBV2|-|TRBJ2-7
TGTGCCAGCGTTCCTAGCGGGAGTGGTCCGGAATCCTACGAGCAGTACTTC
CASVPSGSGPESYEQYF
>-|TRBV12-3/TRBV12-4|-|TRBJ1-2
TGTGCCAGCAGTTCCCGCTATGGCTACACCTTC
CASSSRYGYTF
>TRBD2|TRBV10-3|-|TRBJ2-1
TGTGCCATCAGTAAGAGACTAGCGGAGAACAATGAGCAGTTCTTC
CAISKRLAENNEQFF
>-|TRBV10-3|-|TRBJ1-2
TGTGCCATCAGTGATAACACCTATGGCTACACCTTC
CAISDNTYGYTF
>TRBD1|TRBV27|-|TRBJ1-5
TGTGCCAGCAGTTTATCGAGGGACAGTAGCAATCAGCCCCAGCATTTT
CASSLSRDSSNQPQHF
>TRBD1|TRBV7-2|once|TRBJ1-4
TGTGCCAGCAGCTTTGACAGGGGCGATGAAAAACTGTTTTTT
CASSFDRGDEKLFF
>-|TRBV2|few|TRBJ1-6
TGTGCCAGCAGTGACAGGGTTTCACCCCTCCACTTT
CASSDRVSPLHF
>-|TRBV28|-|TRBJ1-6
TGTGCCAGCAGTCCCCTGGAGTCACCCCTCCACTTT
CASSPLESPLHF
>-|TRBV6-1|-|TRBJ2-1
TGTGCCAGCAGTGAAGGGGGGCACAATGAGCAGTTCTTC
CASSEGGHNEQFF
>TRBD2|TRBV6-1|once|TRBJ2-3
TGTGCCAGCAGTGAAGCTCGAGCGGGGGTAATAGATACGCAGTATTTT
CASSEARAGVIDTQYF
>-|TRBV5-1|-|TRBJ1-1
TGCGCCAGCAGCCTCCAGGGGAATAGGATGAACACTGAAGCTTTCTTT
CASSLQGNRMNTEAFF
>TRBD1|TRBV4-1|-|TRBJ1-2
TGCGCCAGCAGCCAAGATCAGGGGGCAGGGGGCTACACCTTC
CASSQDQGAGGYTF
>-|TRBV6-5|-|TRBJ2-7
TGTGCCAGCTTAGGGGTTTATTACGAGCAGTACTTC
CASLGVYYEQYF